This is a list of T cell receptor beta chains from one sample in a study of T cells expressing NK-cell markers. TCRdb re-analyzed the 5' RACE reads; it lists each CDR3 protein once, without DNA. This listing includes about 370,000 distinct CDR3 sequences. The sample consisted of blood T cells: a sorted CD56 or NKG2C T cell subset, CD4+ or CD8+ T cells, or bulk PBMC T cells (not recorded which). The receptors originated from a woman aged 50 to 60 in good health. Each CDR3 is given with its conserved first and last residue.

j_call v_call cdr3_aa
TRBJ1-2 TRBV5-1 CASSYGPYGYTF
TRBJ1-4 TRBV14 CASSQEEEYEKLFF
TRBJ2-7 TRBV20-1 CSARDLRGRAGGSYEQYF
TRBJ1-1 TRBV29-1 CSGNRGSGAFF
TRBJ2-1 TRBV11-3 CASSGPDREGRNEQFF
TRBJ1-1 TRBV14 CASSQRGYGTEAFF
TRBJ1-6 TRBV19 CASSDRYNSPLHF
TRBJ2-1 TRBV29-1 CSVGRGYEQFF
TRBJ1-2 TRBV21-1 CASSNGVKGRVDLNGYTF
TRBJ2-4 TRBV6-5 CASRETSGVQYF
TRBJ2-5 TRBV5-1 CASSFRTFVGETQYF
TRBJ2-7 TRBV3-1 CASSQGNGQGYEQYF
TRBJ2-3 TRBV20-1 CSARGTAVTQYF
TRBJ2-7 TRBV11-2 CASSDGRREGPLSSYEQYF
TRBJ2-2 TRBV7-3 CASSSRRASTGELFF
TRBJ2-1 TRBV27 CASSLSEAGLGFEQFF